The 10 T cell receptor beta chains below were found in one sample sequenced in a study of cytotoxic CD8 clonotypes in ibrutinib-treated CLL. Clones were sequenced by immunoSEQ multiplex PCR, and TCRdb holds only the in-frame ones, with some missing. Of about 22,000 clones listed, more than 65% are singletons. Source: PBMCs, taken after 12 months of ibrutinib treatment. All receptors come from a human donor with chronic lymphocytic leukemia.

The rearrangement links TRBV25-1 to TRBJ2-1, with TRBD1 matching over 7 bases. V lost 5 bases and J lost 6; bases outside the gene matches: 10. CDR1 is MGHDK, CDR2 SYGVNS, per germline. The CDR3 sequence is 15 residues long. The CDR3 spells CASSPNSDRPNEQFF. The CDR3 nucleotides are TGTGCCAGCAGTCCTAACTCGGACAGGCCCAATGAGCAGTTCTTC.

V is TRBV7-2 and J is TRBJ1-1; no reliable D call. Germline lookup yields CDR1 SGHTA and CDR2 FQGNSA. The CDR3 has 12 amino acids. V lost 1 base and J 9 bases, leaving 9 bases between the germline ends. CDR3 coding DNA: TGTGCCAGCAGCTTAGATCGGGCTCAAGCTTTCTTT. As protein: CASSLDRAQAFF.

The V and J genes are TRBV5-4 and TRBJ2-5; 10 positions match TRBD1. The length of the CDR3 is 15 residues. V dropped 0 bases and J dropped 5; count of bases not matched to a gene: 4. From germline, CDR1 is SGHNT and CDR2 YYREEE (reference sequence). The CDR3 spells CASSLVDRGPETQYF. The DNA of the CDR3 is TGTGCCAGCAGCTTGGTAGACAGGGGGCCGGAGACCCAGTACTTC.

The chain employs TRBV6-5 and TRBJ1-6; 11 bases match TRBD1. Germline CDR1 and CDR2: MNHEY and SVGAGI. The junction had 8 bases not matched to a gene; V was cut back by 6 bases and J by 10 bases. CDR3 length: 15 amino acids. DNA for the CDR3: TGTGCCAGCAGCCGCTCCGGGACAGGGGGGTCACCCCTCCACTTT. Translated, it gives CASSRSGTGGSPLHF.

The gene calls are TRBV19 and TRBJ2-1; 7 nucleotides match TRBD1. Germline CDR1 is LNHDA and CDR2 is SQIVND (reference sequence). The CDR3 extends over 14 amino acids. The V gene end was trimmed by 8 bases and the J gene end by 6 bases; junction bases not matched to a gene: 10. CDR3 region: CASSQGERGNEQFF. CDR3 nucleotide sequence: TGTGCCAGTTCGCAGGGGGAAAGAGGCAATGAGCAGTTCTTC.

V usage is TRBV19 and J usage is TRBJ2-6, with 10 bases aligning to TRBD1. Germline assignment: CDR1 LNHDA and CDR2 SQIVND (reference sequence). The V and J ends lost 6 bases and 3 bases, in that order; junction bases with no gene match: 8. The CDR3 is 17 residues long. The CDR3 loop reads CASRDRGRGYGANVLTF. For the CDR3, the DNA is TGTGCCAGTAGAGACAGGGGGCGAGGATATGGGGCCAACGTCCTGACTTTC. The full variable domain, rest sourced from reference TRBV19 and TRBJ2-6, is DGGITQSPKYLFRKEGQNVTLSCEQNLNHDAMYWYRQDPGQGLRLIYYSQIVNDFQKGDIAEGYSVSREKKESFPLTVTSAQKNPTAFYLCASRDRGRGYGANVLTFGAGSRLTVL.

This sequence joins TRBV7-2 and TRBJ1-5, with D perhaps matching TRBD1 (5 bases). The CDR3 runs 15 residues. Trimming removed 5 bases from V and 7 bases from J, with 18 bases in between. The V gene's germline CDR1 is SGHTA and CDR2 FQGNSA. The CDR3 region has the DNA TGTGCCAGCAGCCCCTTTTCATCAGGGCGGCAGCCCCAGCATTTT. Protein sequence: CASSPFSSGRQPQHF. Full variable domain (remainder filled in from reference TRBV7-2 and TRBJ1-5): GAGVSQSPSNKVTEKGKDVELRCDPISGHTALYWYRQSLGQGLEFLIYFQGNSAPDKSGLPSDRFSAERTGGSVSTLTIQRTQQEDSAVYLCASSPFSSGRQPQHFGDGTRLSIL.

The chain employs TRBV7-9 and TRBJ1-1, with D possibly being TRBD1 (5 bases). The CDR3 covers 13 residues. The V gene's germline CDR1 is SEHNR and CDR2 FQNEAQ (reference sequence). V gave up 6 bases and J gave up 1 base, with 9 bases separating them. Here the CDR3 reads CASRPGTNTEAFF. The CDR3 DNA sequence: TGTGCCAGCAGACCAGGGACGAACACTGAAGCTTTCTTT. The entire variable domain, with the rest obtained from reference TRBV7-9 and TRBJ1-1, is as follows: DTGVSQNPRHKITKRGQNVTFRCDPISEHNRLYWYRQTLGQGPEFLTYFQNEAQLEKSRLLSDRFSAERPKGSFSTLEIQRTEQGDSAMYLCASRPGTNTEAFFGQGTRLTVV.

V usage is TRBV30 and J usage is TRBJ1-2, with a weak D call TRBD1 (5 bases). In germline, CDR1 is GTSNPN, CDR2 SVGIG (reference sequence). The ends were cut back, 0 bases at V and 6 bases at J, with 11 bases in the middle. The CDR3 runs to 13 residues. CDR3 residues: CAWSVLMGHGYTF. CDR3 DNA sequence: TGTGCCTGGAGTGTACTCATGGGGCATGGCTACACCTTC.

In its sample, this clone was seen a few times. The chain uses TRBV6-1 and TRBJ1-5, with a weak D call TRBD1 (5 bases). The germline V and J ends were trimmed by 2 bases and 9 bases, with 8 bases remaining between them. Germline CDR1 and CDR2: MNHNS and SASEGT. The CDR3 is 12 amino acids. CDR3 coding DNA: TGTGCCAGCAGTGAAACGGGGCTGCCCCAGCATTTT. It encodes CASSETGLPQHF.